This TCR beta chain was identified during a study of radiotherapy plus CTLA-4 blockade in lung cancer. Produced via immunoSEQ multiplex PCR; TCRdb's table is partial and in-frame only. The sample consists of 42,000 or so clones, more than 75% of them appearing once. Trimming shortened V by 4 bases and J by 3 bases, and 4 bases separated the two germline ends. The germline V gene has CDR1 MNHNY and CDR2 SVGAGI (reference sequence). This CDR3 region has 12 residues. This rearrangement joins TRBV6-6 to TRBJ1-3; D is undetermined. Source: peripheral blood, taken from a patient treated with radiotherapy plus ipilimumab. This TCR derives from a human donor with non-small cell lung cancer that progressed on radiotherapy plus ipilimumab. This chain's CDR3 is CASSSVGNTIYF. The CDR3 DNA sequence: TGTGCCAGCAGTTCGGTTGGAAACACCATATATTTT.